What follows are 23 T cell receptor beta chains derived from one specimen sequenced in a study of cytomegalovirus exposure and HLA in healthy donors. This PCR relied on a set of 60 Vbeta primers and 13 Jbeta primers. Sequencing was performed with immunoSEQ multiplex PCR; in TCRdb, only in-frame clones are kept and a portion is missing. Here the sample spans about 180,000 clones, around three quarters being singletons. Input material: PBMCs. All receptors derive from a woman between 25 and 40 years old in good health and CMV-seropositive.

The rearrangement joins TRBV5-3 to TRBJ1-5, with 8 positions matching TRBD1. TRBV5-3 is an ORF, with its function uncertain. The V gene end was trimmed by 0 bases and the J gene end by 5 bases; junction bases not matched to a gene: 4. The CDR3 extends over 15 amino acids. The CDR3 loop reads CARSLGDRKHQPQHF. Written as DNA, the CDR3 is TGTGCCAGAAGCTTGGGGGACAGGAAGCATCAGCCCCAGCATTTT.

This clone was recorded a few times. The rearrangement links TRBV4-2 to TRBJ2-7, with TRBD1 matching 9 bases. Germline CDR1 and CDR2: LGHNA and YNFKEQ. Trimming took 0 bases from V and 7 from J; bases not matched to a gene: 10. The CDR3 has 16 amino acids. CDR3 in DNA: TGTGCCAGCAGCCAAGAGTACCGGGACAGGGTGCAGGAGCAGTACTTC. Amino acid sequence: CASSQEYRDRVQEQYF.

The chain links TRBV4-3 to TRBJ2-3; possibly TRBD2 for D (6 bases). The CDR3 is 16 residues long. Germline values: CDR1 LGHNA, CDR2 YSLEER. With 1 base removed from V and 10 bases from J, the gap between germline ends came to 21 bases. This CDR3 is CASSQVNPSELVPQYF. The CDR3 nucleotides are TGCGCCAGCAGCCAAGTTAATCCTAGCGAGTTAGTTCCGCAGTATTTT.

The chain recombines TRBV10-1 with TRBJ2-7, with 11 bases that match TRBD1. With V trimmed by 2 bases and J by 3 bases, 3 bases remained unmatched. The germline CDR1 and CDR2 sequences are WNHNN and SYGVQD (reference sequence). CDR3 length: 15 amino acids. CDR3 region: CASSEPGQGVYEQYF. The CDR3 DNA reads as TGCGCCAGCAGTGAGCCGGGACAGGGGGTCTACGAGCAGTACTTC.

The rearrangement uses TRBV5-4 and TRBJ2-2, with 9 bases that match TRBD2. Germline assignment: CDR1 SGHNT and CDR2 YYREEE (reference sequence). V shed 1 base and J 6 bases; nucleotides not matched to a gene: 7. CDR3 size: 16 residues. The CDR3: CASSLLRGGASGELFF. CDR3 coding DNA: TGTGCCAGCAGCTTGCTCCGCGGGGGGGCCTCCGGGGAGCTGTTTTTT. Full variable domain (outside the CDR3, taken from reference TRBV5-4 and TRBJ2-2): ETGVTQSPTHLIKTRGQQVTLRCSSQSGHNTVSWYQQALGQGPQFIFQYYREEENGRGNFPPRFSGLQFPNYSSELNVNALELDDSALYLCASSLLRGGASGELFFGEGSRLTVL.

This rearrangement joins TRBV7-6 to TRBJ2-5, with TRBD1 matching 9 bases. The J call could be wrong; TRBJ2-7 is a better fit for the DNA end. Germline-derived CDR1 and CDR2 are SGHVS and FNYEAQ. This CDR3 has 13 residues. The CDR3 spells CASGDREGDEQYF. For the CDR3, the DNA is TGTGCCAGCGGGGACAGGGAGGGCGACGAGCAGTACTTC.

CDR3 in amino acids: CASSLKDGGRADTQYF. The CDR3 DNA sequence: TGTGCCAGCAGCTTGAAGGACGGGGGTAGGGCAGATACGCAGTATTTT. The gene calls are TRBV5-6 and TRBJ2-3, with a weak D call TRBD2 (6 bases). Deletions cut 1 base from V and 4 bases from J, with 16 bases between. CDR1 and CDR2 (germline): SGHDT, YYEEEE. The CDR3 has 16 amino acids.

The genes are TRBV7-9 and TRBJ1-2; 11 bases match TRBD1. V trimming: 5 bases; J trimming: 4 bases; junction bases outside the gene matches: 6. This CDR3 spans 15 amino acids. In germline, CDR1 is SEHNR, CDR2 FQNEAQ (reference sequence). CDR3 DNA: TGTGCCAGCAGCCGGACAGGGGGCGTTAGCTATGGCTACACCTTC. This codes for CASSRTGGVSYGYTF.

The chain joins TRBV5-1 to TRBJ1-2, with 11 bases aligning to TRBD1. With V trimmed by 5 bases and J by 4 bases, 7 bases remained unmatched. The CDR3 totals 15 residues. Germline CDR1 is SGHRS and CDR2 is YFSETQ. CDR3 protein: CASSSGTGGFYGYTF. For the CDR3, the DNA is TGCGCCAGCAGTTCCGGGACAGGGGGGTTCTATGGCTACACCTTC.

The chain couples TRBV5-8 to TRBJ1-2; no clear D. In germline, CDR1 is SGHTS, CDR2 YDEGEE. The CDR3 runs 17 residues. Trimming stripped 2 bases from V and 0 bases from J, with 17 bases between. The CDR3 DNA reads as TGTGCCAGCAGCTTAGTACGGGGAACTTCAGCTAACTATGGCTACACCTTC. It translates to CASSLVRGTSANYGYTF.

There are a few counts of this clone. In nucleotides, the CDR3 is TGTGCCAGCAGCCCCGGACAGGGCGCAGATACGCAGTATTTT. Translation gives CASSPGQGADTQYF. This chain connects TRBV7-8 to TRBJ2-3; TRBD1 agrees at 8 bases. The CDR3 runs 14 residues. Unmatched junction bases numbered 5, after V lost 5 bases and J lost 4 bases. From germline, CDR1 is SGHVS and CDR2 FQNEAQ.

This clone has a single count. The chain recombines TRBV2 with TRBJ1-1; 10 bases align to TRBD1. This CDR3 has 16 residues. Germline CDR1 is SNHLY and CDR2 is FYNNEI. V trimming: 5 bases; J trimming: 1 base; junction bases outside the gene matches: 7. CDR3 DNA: TGTGCCAGCAGTCCCGGGACAGGGGCACGGAACACTGAAGCTTTCTTT. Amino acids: CASSPGTGARNTEAFF.

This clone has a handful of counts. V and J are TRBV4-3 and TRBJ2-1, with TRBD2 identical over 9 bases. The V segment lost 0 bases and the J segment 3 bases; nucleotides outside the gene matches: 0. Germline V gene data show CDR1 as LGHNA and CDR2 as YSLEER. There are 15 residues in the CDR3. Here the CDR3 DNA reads TGCGCCAGCAGCCAAGAGCGGGGGGGCTACAATGAGCAGTTCTTC. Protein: CASSQERGGYNEQFF.

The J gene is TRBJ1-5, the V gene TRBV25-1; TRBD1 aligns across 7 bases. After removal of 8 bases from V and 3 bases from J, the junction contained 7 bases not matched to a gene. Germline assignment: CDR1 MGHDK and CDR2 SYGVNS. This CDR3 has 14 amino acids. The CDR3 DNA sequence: TGTGCCAGCGGGGCCAGGGGGGACAATCAGCCCCAGCATTTT. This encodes CASGARGDNQPQHF.

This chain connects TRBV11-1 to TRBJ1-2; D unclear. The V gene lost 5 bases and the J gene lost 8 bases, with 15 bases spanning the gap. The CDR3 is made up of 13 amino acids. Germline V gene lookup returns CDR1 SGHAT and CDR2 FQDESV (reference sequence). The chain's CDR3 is CASSPDIQRGYTF. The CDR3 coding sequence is TGTGCCAGCAGCCCCGACATACAGCGGGGCTACACCTTC.

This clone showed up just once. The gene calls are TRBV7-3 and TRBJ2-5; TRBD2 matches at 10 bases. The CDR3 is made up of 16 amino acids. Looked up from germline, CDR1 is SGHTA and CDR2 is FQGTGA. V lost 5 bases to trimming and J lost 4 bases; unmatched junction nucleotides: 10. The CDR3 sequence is CASSVSSGGARETQYF. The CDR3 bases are TGTGCCAGCAGCGTATCTAGCGGGGGCGCCAGAGAGACCCAGTACTTC.

CDR3 coding DNA: TGTGCCAGCAGCTTAAGGGCAGGGGAAAAACTGTTTTTT. Its protein product is CASSLRAGEKLFF. This sequence joins TRBV7-2 and TRBJ1-4; TRBD1 might be the D (5 bases). V was cut by 2 bases and J by 8 bases, with 9 bases left in between. CDR1 SGHTA and CDR2 FQGNSA come from the germline V gene. This CDR3 has 13 residues. The complete variable domain, with remaining parts taken from reference TRBV7-2 and TRBJ1-4, reads GAGVSQSPSNKVTEKGKDVELRCDPISGHTALYWYRQSLGQGLEFLIYFQGNSAPDKSGLPSDRFSAERTGGSVSTLTIQRTQQEDSAVYLCASSLRAGEKLFFGSGTQLSVL.

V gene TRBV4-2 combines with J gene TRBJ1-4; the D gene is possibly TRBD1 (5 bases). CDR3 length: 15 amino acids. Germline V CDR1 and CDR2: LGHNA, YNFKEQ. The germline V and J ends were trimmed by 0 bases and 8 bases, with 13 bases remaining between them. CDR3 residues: CASSQESGLWEKLFF. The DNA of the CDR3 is TGTGCCAGCAGCCAAGAGTCAGGGCTCTGGGAAAAACTGTTTTTT.

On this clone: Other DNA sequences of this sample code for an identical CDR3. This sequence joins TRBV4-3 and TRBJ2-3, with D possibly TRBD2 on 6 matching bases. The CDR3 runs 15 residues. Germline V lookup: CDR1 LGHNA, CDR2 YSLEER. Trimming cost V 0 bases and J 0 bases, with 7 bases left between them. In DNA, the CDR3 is TGCGCCAGCAGCCAAGATGGGACTAGCACAGATACGCAGTATTTT. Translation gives CASSQDGTSTDTQYF.

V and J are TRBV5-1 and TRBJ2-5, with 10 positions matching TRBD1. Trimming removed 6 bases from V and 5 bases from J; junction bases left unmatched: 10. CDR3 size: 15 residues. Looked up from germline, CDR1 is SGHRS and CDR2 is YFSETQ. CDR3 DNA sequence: TGCGCCAGCACTCGAGACAGGGGGCACATCGAGACCCAGTACTTC. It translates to CASTRDRGHIETQYF.

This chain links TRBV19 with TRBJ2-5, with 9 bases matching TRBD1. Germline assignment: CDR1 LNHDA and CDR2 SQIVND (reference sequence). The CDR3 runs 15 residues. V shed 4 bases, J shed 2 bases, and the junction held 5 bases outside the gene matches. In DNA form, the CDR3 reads TGTGCCAGTAGTACCTCGACAGGGGGTCAAGAGACCCAGTACTTC. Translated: CASSTSTGGQETQYF. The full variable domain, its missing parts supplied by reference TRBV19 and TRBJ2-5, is DGGITQSPKYLFRKEGQNVTLSCEQNLNHDAMYWYRQDPGQGLRLIYYSQIVNDFQKGDIAEGYSVSREKKESFPLTVTSAQKNPTAFYLCASSTSTGGQETQYFGPGTRLLVL.

The CDR3 DNA sequence: TGTGCCAGCAGCCCCCAGGGGGCAACTAACTATGGCTACACCTTC. It specifies CASSPQGATNYGYTF. The chain employs TRBV7-8 and TRBJ1-2; 8 positions match TRBD1. V dropped 5 bases and J dropped 0; count of bases not matched to a gene: 5. Germline CDR1 SGHVS, CDR2 FQNEAQ. The CDR3 has 15 amino acids.

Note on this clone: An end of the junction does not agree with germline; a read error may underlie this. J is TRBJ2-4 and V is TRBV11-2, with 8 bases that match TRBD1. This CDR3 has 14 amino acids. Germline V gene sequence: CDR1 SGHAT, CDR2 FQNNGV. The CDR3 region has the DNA TGTGCCAGCAGCTTAGCAGGGGGCAAAAACAGTCAGTACTTC. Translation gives CASSLAGGKNSQYF. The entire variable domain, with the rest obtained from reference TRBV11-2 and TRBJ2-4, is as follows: EAGVAQSPRYKIIEKRQSVAFWCNPISGHATLYWYQQILGQGPKLLIQFQNNGVVDDSQLPKDRFSAERLKGVDSTLKIQPAKLEDSAVYLCASSLAGGKNSQYFGAGTRLSVL.